These 30 T cell receptor beta chains originate from one sample sequenced in a study of blood T cell repertoires in COVID-19. This table comes from immunoSEQ multiplex PCR, and its TCRdb copy is limited to in-frame clones, with some not included. The sample has around 150,000 clones, roughly 91% seen once. The sequenced sample was peripheral blood. These receptors all come from a man younger than 30 with acute or convalescent COVID-19.

On this clone itself: The same CDR3 is also encoded by other DNA sequences in this sample. The rearrangement uses TRBV6-5 and TRBJ1-2; a weak D match, TRBD1 (6 bases). This CDR3 is 14 amino acids long. V was shortened by 6 bases and J by 7 bases, with 18 bases between the two germline ends. Germline CDR1 reads MNHEY; CDR2 reads SVGAGI. CDR3 sequence (DNA): TGTGCCAGCAGCCAGGGGTTGTACGATCCTGGCTACACCTTC. Amino acid sequence: CASSQGLYDPGYTF.

CDR3 in DNA: TGTGCCAGCAGTTTAAGGGACAGGCATAATTCACCCCTCCACTTT. Translated, it gives CASSLRDRHNSPLHF. The V call is TRBV27, the J call TRBJ1-6, with 8 bases matching TRBD1. Germline values: CDR1 MNHEY, CDR2 SMNVEV (reference sequence). The CDR3 runs 15 residues. J gave up 5 bases and V 2 bases, and 2 bases lay outside the gene matches.

This CDR3 is CASSQYLGGVSDQPQHF. Here the CDR3 DNA reads TGCGCCAGCAGCCAATATTTGGGGGGTGTGTCAGATCAGCCCCAGCATTTT. The chain has TRBV4-1 and TRBJ1-5; D may be TRBD1 (5 bases). This CDR3 comprises 17 residues. The V gene lost 2 bases and the J gene lost 5 bases, with 19 bases spanning the gap. Germline V gene data show CDR1 as MGHRA and CDR2 as YSYEKL.

V usage is TRBV28 and J usage is TRBJ2-7, with D perhaps matching TRBD1 (6 bases). The germline gives CDR1 MDHEN, CDR2 SYDVKM. CDR3 length equals 14 residues. The V gene lost 3 bases and the J gene lost 3 bases, with 12 bases spanning the gap. The CDR3 here is CASSFLGQSYEQYF. CDR3 nucleotides: TGTGCCAGCAGTTTCCTCGGACAGAGCTACGAGCAGTACTTC.

The chain links TRBV7-2 to TRBJ2-7, with 12 nucleotides matching TRBD2. The J segment lost 0 bases and the V segment lost 5 bases, leaving 11 bases of the junction unmatched. Germline values: CDR1 SGHTA, CDR2 FQGNSA. The CDR3 runs 18 residues. Written as DNA, the CDR3 is TGTGCCAGCAGCGTGGGACTAGCGGGTTATACTAGCTCCTACGAGCAGTACTTC. It yields the protein CASSVGLAGYTSSYEQYF.

The rearrangement uses TRBV10-3 and TRBJ2-6; no clear D. Germline CDR1 reads ENHRY; CDR2 reads SYGVKD. The germline V and J ends were trimmed by 7 bases and 2 bases, with 9 bases remaining between them. The CDR3 runs 14 residues. The CDR3 spells CAITRSPGANVLTF. CDR3 bases: TGTGCCATCACTAGGTCCCCTGGGGCCAACGTCCTGACTTTC.

This clone was seen once. J is TRBJ1-5 and V is TRBV6-5; TRBD1 agrees at 11 bases. V was clipped by 6 bases and J by 4 bases; unmatched bases: 5. The CDR3 spans 15 residues. Germline V gene data show CDR1 as MNHEY and CDR2 as SVGAGI. CDR3 protein: CASREGQGVNQPQHF. In DNA form, the CDR3 reads TGTGCCAGCAGGGAGGGACAGGGGGTAAATCAGCCCCAGCATTTT.

This sequence joins TRBV5-8 and TRBJ1-5; 10 nucleotides agree with TRBD1. V gave up 3 bases and J gave up 5 bases; unmatched junction bases: 5. This CDR3 is built from 15 residues. Germline V gives CDR1 SGHTS, CDR2 YDEGEE. The CDR3 spells CASSSGTGDDQPQHF. As DNA, the CDR3 is TGTGCCAGCAGCTCCGGGACAGGGGATGATCAGCCCCAGCATTTT.

The chain joins TRBV6-5 to TRBJ2-1; D may be TRBD2 (6 bases). The CDR3 contains 13 residues. Germline V lookup: CDR1 MNHEY, CDR2 SVGAGI. V lost 6 bases, J lost 13 bases, and 19 bases lay in between. CDR3 coding DNA: TGTGCCAGCAGGCCTGACGCGGGATCCCCTCAGTTCTTC. This translates into CASRPDAGSPQFF.

This chain connects TRBV18 to TRBJ2-2, with D maybe TRBD1 (6 bases). V lost 4 bases to trimming and J lost 3 bases, with 9 bases between them. Looked up from germline, CDR1 is KGHSH and CDR2 is LQKENI. CDR3 length: 14 residues. CDR3 loop: CASSLHRDTGELFF. As DNA, the CDR3 is TGTGCCAGCTCACTACACAGGGACACCGGGGAGCTGTTTTTT.

This chain links TRBV19 with TRBJ2-5; 16 nucleotides line up with TRBD2. Germline V gene data show CDR1 as LNHDA and CDR2 as SQIVND (reference sequence). The trim removed 5 bases at V and 1 base at J, leaving 13 bases unmatched. The CDR3 is 20 residues long. In DNA, the CDR3 is TGTGCCAGTAGTCCGACGGGACTAGCGGGAGGGCCCTCCCTCCAAGAGACCCAGTACTTC. This codes for CASSPTGLAGGPSLQETQYF.

The chain links TRBV27 to TRBJ1-5; 7 nucleotides line up with TRBD1. The CDR3 covers 14 residues. CDR1 and CDR2 from the germline V gene are MNHEY and SMNVEV (reference sequence). The V segment lost 0 bases and the J segment 5 bases; nucleotides outside the gene matches: 1. CDR3 region: CASSLSGGDQPQHF. The CDR3 region has the DNA TGTGCCAGCAGTTTATCAGGGGGCGATCAGCCCCAGCATTTT.

The V gene is TRBV18, the J gene TRBJ2-3, with 7 bases lining up with TRBD1. Germline V gene sequence: CDR1 KGHSH, CDR2 LQKENI. The CDR3 sequence is 15 residues long. Unmatched junction bases numbered 12, after V lost 10 bases and J lost 2 bases. The CDR3 region is CATAQGQTPTDTQYF. In DNA, the CDR3 is TGTGCCACCGCCCAGGGACAGACACCCACAGATACGCAGTATTTT.

The table lists this clone with a count of one. The chain is built from TRBV24-1 and TRBJ2-6; D ambiguous. This CDR3 comprises 16 residues. Germline V gene lookup returns CDR1 KGHDR and CDR2 SFDVKD. Trimming stripped 4 bases from V and 0 bases from J, with 9 bases between. CDR3 sequence: CATSEPINSGANVLTF. The CDR3 DNA sequence: TGTGCCACCAGTGAACCTATAAACTCTGGGGCCAACGTCCTGACTTTC.

The chain combines TRBV25-1 with TRBJ2-7; the D is unclear. The CDR3 is 13 amino acids. The germline gives CDR1 MGHDK, CDR2 SYGVNS. V shed 4 bases and J shed 0 bases, with 7 bases lying between them. The CDR3 sequence is CASSGSPSYEQYF. The CDR3 DNA follows: TGTGCCAGCAGTGGCAGTCCCTCCTACGAGCAGTACTTC.

This chain joins TRBV3-1 (or the pseudogene TRBV3-2) and TRBJ1-2, with D possibly matching TRBD1 (5 bases). The V gene's germline CDR1 is LGHDT and CDR2 YNNKEL (reference sequence). Trimming shortened V by 7 bases and J by 4 bases, and 13 bases separated the two germline ends. This CDR3 spans 13 amino acids. CDR3 region: CASTPGFTYGYTF. The CDR3 DNA sequence: TGTGCCAGCACCCCAGGGTTCACCTATGGCTACACCTTC.

This clone was observed once. CDR3 DNA sequence: TGTGCCAGCTTTCCGGGACAGGGAGGTGGCTACACCTTC. Its translation is CASFPGQGGGYTF. V gene TRBV18 combines with J gene TRBJ1-2; the match to TRBD1 covers 9 bases. This CDR3 contains 13 residues. CDR1 is KGHSH, CDR2 LQKENI, per germline. V lost 7 bases to trimming and J lost 7 bases; unmatched junction nucleotides: 7.

This sequence joins TRBV2 and TRBJ1-4, with D possibly being TRBD1 (6 bases). V was shortened by 8 bases and J by 8 bases, with 12 bases between the two germline ends. The CDR3 is 12 residues long. Germline V lookup: CDR1 SNHLY, CDR2 FYNNEI. The CDR3 DNA follows: TGTGCCAGCGCCAGGGGAAACGAAAAACTGTTTTTT. It encodes CASARGNEKLFF.

In its sample, this clone was seen once. This chain connects TRBV18 to TRBJ2-3; D gene uncertain. This CDR3 contains 15 residues. The V and J ends lost 2 bases and 5 bases respectively, with 14 bases between them. CDR1 is KGHSH and CDR2 is LQKENI in the germline V gene. The CDR3: CASSPLKQPGDTQYF. As DNA, the CDR3 is TGTGCCAGCTCACCATTAAAGCAGCCGGGAGATACGCAGTATTTT.

V usage is TRBV6-5 and J usage is TRBJ2-6; D not certain. Germline assignment: CDR1 MNHEY and CDR2 SVGAGI. V lost 6 bases to trimming and J lost 0 bases, with 3 bases between them. The CDR3 has 13 residues. CDR3 nucleotide sequence: TGTGCCAGCAGGAGCTCTGGGGCCAACGTCCTGACTTTC. Protein product: CASRSSGANVLTF.

V is TRBV7-9 and J is TRBJ2-5; D gene unclear. Germline V gene lookup returns CDR1 SEHNR and CDR2 FQNEAQ (reference sequence). The ends were cut back, 1 base at V and 4 bases at J, with 7 bases in the middle. This CDR3 has 13 residues. The CDR3 spells CASSLGSGETQYF. CDR3 nucleotides: TGTGCCAGCAGCTTAGGATCGGGAGAGACCCAGTACTTC. The variable domain in full, completed from reference TRBV7-9 and TRBJ2-5, reads DTGVSQNPRHKITKRGQNVTFRCDPISEHNRLYWYRQTLGQGPEFLTYFQNEAQLEKSRLLSDRFSAERPKGSFSTLEIQRTEQGDSAMYLCASSLGSGETQYFGPGTRLLVL.

The J gene is TRBJ2-1, the V gene TRBV11-3; 7 positions match TRBD2. The CDR3 contains 13 residues. After removal of 2 bases from V and 12 bases from J, the junction contained 7 bases not matched to a gene. The germline CDR1 and CDR2 sequences are SGHNT and YENEEA. CDR3 sequence: CASSLLSGMGQFF. The CDR3 DNA sequence: TGTGCCAGCAGCTTACTAAGCGGGATGGGGCAGTTCTTC.

This chain links TRBV10-2 with TRBJ2-7; weak D call: TRBD1 (5 bases). The CDR3 is 17 amino acids. Trimming took 2 bases from V and 3 from J, leaving 20 bases between them. CDR1 WSHSY and CDR2 SAAADI come from the germline V gene. CDR3 DNA sequence: TGCGCCAGCAGTGAGCGGGCAGGGTCTAAGATAAGCTACGAGCAGTACTTC. Translated, it gives CASSERAGSKISYEQYF.

The V and J genes are TRBV29-1 and TRBJ2-7; 9 nucleotides match TRBD1. CDR1 and CDR2 from the germline V gene are SQVTM and ANQGSEA. The CDR3 sequence is 15 residues long. Losses at the gene ends were 0 bases for V and 2 bases for J; bases not matched to a gene: 5. CDR3: CSVEDRGTGTYEQYF. DNA of the CDR3: TGCAGCGTTGAAGATCGGGGGACAGGGACCTACGAGCAGTACTTC.

The CDR3 protein is CASSLYRDYLGELFF. DNA of the CDR3: TGTGCCAGCAGTTTATACCGGGACTACCTCGGGGAGCTGTTTTTT. J is TRBJ2-2 and V is TRBV6-2 or TRBV6-3; 7 bases match TRBD2. V lost 4 bases and J lost 7; bases outside the gene matches: 9. Germline V CDR1 and CDR2: MNHEY, SVGEGT. The CDR3 loop spans 15 amino acids.

The rearrangement links TRBV7-9 to TRBJ2-1, with D tentatively TRBD2 (7 bases). The V and J ends lost 2 bases and 3 bases respectively, with 14 bases between them. The CDR3 has 16 residues. Looked up from germline, CDR1 is SEHNR and CDR2 is FQNEAQ (reference sequence). The CDR3 spells CASSLRGGDSYNEQFF. In DNA form, the CDR3 reads TGTGCCAGCAGCTTAAGAGGGGGGGATAGCTACAATGAGCAGTTCTTC.

The chain has TRBV6-5 and TRBJ2-1; 7 bases agree with TRBD2. Losses at the gene ends were 7 bases for V and 9 bases for J; bases not matched to a gene: 9. CDR1 and CDR2 (germline): MNHEY, SVGAGI. CDR3 size: 13 residues. The CDR3 nucleotides read TGTGCCAGCAAGGAGGGAGGGGTCTTTGAGCAGTTCTTC. Residues: CASKEGGVFEQFF.

The genes are TRBV7-8 and TRBJ1-2; D is unresolved. CDR1 SGHVS and CDR2 FQNEAQ come from the germline V gene. V lost 4 bases and J lost 8, with 14 bases in between. This CDR3 comprises 13 residues. The CDR3 protein is CASSSSNLEGYTF. The CDR3 nucleotides are TGTGCCAGCAGCTCCTCTAACTTGGAGGGCTACACCTTC.

In this sample, this clone turned up a few times. The gene calls are TRBV25-1 and TRBJ2-2; TRBD1 aligns across 9 bases. The CDR3 totals 16 residues. The germline V gene encodes CDR1 MGHDK and CDR2 SYGVNS. The J segment lost 6 bases and the V segment lost 6 bases, leaving 11 bases of the junction unmatched. In DNA, the CDR3 is TGTGCCAGCAGGGAACCGGGACAGGGTGGCCCCGGGGAGCTGTTTTTT. Protein product: CASREPGQGGPGELFF.

This chain joins TRBV11-2 and TRBJ2-1; 10 nucleotides match TRBD2. Per the germline V gene, CDR1 is SGHAT and CDR2 is FQNNGV. The ends lost 4 bases at V and 9 bases at J; junction bases unmatched: 3. This CDR3 has 13 residues. DNA of the CDR3: TGTGCCAGCAGCTCAATAGCGGGAGGTGAGCAGTTCTTC. Encoded protein: CASSSIAGGEQFF.